This T cell receptor beta chain was sequenced during a study of a mutant IDH1 vaccine in newly diagnosed glioma. Across the study: Previous treatment comprised radiotherapy, temozolomide, or both, mostly both.

The CDR3 runs to 16 residues. CDR1 is SSHAT and CDR2 is FNYEAQ in the germline V gene (reference sequence). Whole-study results and caveats: Apparently unrelated to pseudoprogression were changes in the top peripheral T cell clonotypes.

Time point given: week 47, end of study. The investigators gave 300 ug of mutant IDH1 20-mer peptide in each vaccine dose, together with topical imiquimod. Points on this clone: Its antigen is as yet unknown. Compared with germline, one end of the junction differs, possibly owing to a read error.

Generated by immunoSEQ multiplex PCR, the TCRdb table keeps only in-frame clones and is missing some. The sample has some 57,000 clones; approximately 76% are singletons. The specimen comprised PBMCs, sampled from a glioma patient whose treatment included an IDH1 peptide vaccine. The sequence was obtained from a woman in her forties with glioma. Some clones in this sample may be carry-over from other donors' samples. The chain recombines TRBV7-7 with TRBJ2-2; 12 bases match TRBD1. CDR3 sequence reads: CASSLAGQGAVGELFF. In nucleotides, the CDR3 is TGTGCTAGCAGCTTAGCGGGACAGGGGGCAGTCGGGGAGCTGTTTTTT.